This section outlines one T cell receptor (beta chain) sequence together with its context. Its specificity is unknown. The sample belongs to a study of T-cell reconstitution after alpha-beta-depleted transplantation in children. Study-wide findings and caveats: By one year post-transplant, T-cell counts and diversity largely arose from T cells that were newly produced. As was reported, about two months after transplant, alpha-beta T cells came from several hundred expanded graft clones. Diversity of TCRbeta at day 60 was high in some patients, arising from surviving recipient T cells and thymic progenitors.

TCRbeta library preparation incorporated unique molecular identifiers. TCRdb used MiXCR to reprocess the PCR reads, holding one entry per CDR3 protein. The sample shows over 85,000 distinct CDR3 sequences, about 8% of them seen only once. This clonotype originated in a boy between 2 and 10 years old with acute lymphoblastic leukemia, due to receive a stem cell transplant. Here the sequenced sample was PBMCs, taken before TCRalphabeta/CD19-depleted stem cell transplant.

The CDR3 coding sequence is TGTGCCACCAGCACCGGGACTACCTACGAGCAGTACTTC. Its translation is CATSTGTTYEQYF. The chain couples TRBV15 to TRBJ2-7, with 7 bases lining up with TRBD2. The CDR3 contains 13 residues. Germline V gives CDR1 LNHNV, CDR2 YYDKDF (reference sequence). Trimming cost V 4 bases and J 2 bases; bases outside gene matches: 2.